Reported below is one T cell receptor beta chain. Its target is unknown. V lost 3 bases and J lost 1; bases outside the gene matches: 8. In germline, CDR1 is SEHNR, CDR2 FQNEAQ (reference sequence). The CDR3 extends over 16 amino acids. Amplification yielded TCR beta CDR3 regions, with RNA transcripts as the source. The HTBI set primed first-round TCR CDR3 RT-PCR. TCRdb fed the multiplex PCR reads into MiXCR, producing one record per CDR3 protein. Among around 720,000 distinct CDR3 sequences, about 35% were seen once, and the ten largest hold around 31%. The data are from a study of T cells in Graves' hyperthyroidism and ophthalmopathy. Study results and caveats: Ophthalmopathy cases were set apart from stable hyperthyroidism by a 13 V-J model.

This clonotype was sampled from a woman in her forties with Graves' hyperthyroidism. Sequences were obtained from blood. This chain joins TRBV7-9 and TRBJ1-1, with TRBD1 matching over 7 bases. In DNA form, the CDR3 reads TGTGCCAGCAGCTTCTTTTGGGACAGAAAGAACACTGAAGCTTTCTTT. Translation gives CASSFFWDRKNTEAFF.